The 26 T cell receptor beta chains reported below all come from one sample, sequenced in a study of blood T cells in healthy people across ages. A second PCR of roughly 7 to 11 cycles used a sample-barcoded 5' primer and a J-beta primer mix. MiXCR, run by TCRdb on the 5' RACE reads, gives a single entry per CDR3 protein. This repertoire shows hundreds of thousands of distinct CDR3 sequences, 50% to 65% found once; its top ten account for roughly 40%. Sequencing input: blood. These receptors were obtained from a man older than 75 in good health.

This clonotype was seen only once. V and J are TRBV6-2 or TRBV6-3 and TRBJ2-6; 11 bases are a match to TRBD1. The V gene's germline CDR1 is MNHEY and CDR2 SVGEGT. V shed 7 bases, J shed 0 bases, and the junction held 5 bases outside the gene matches. The CDR3 extends over 17 amino acids. For the CDR3, the DNA is TGTGCCAGCAAGGGACAGGGGGTTACCTCTGGGGCCAACGTCCTGACTTTC. Its translation is CASKGQGVTSGANVLTF.

CDR3: CASSYAGQGDGYTF. CDR3 DNA sequence: TGTGCCAGCAGCTACGCAGGACAGGGGGATGGCTACACCTTC. V usage is TRBV9 and J usage is TRBJ1-2, with 10 bases aligning to TRBD1. Trimming removed 4 bases from V and 6 bases from J; junction bases left unmatched: 6. Germline V gene lookup returns CDR1 SGDLS and CDR2 YYNGEE. The CDR3 has 14 residues.

This sequence joins TRBV6-5 and TRBJ2-5, with 12 bases aligning to TRBD2. V lost 6 bases and J lost 4; bases outside the gene matches: 9. Germline-derived CDR1 and CDR2 are MNHEY and SVGAGI. The CDR3 covers 16 residues. The chain's CDR3 is CASRLRLAGEGETQYF. The CDR3 DNA follows: TGTGCCAGCAGGCTGAGACTAGCGGGAGAAGGAGAGACCCAGTACTTC.

DNA of the CDR3: TGTGCCAGCAGTTCTTTGACTAGCGGGAGAGAGACCCAGTACTTC. Its translation: CASSSLTSGRETQYF. The gene calls are TRBV6-5 and TRBJ2-5; 12 nucleotides line up with TRBD2. This CDR3 spans 15 amino acids. The germline V gene has CDR1 MNHEY and CDR2 SVGAGI. V shed 4 bases, J shed 4 bases, and the junction held 4 bases outside the gene matches.

The gene calls are TRBV20-1 and TRBJ2-1; 9 bases map to TRBD2. The V gene's germline CDR1 is DFQATT and CDR2 SNEGSKA (reference sequence). With 0 bases clipped from V and 5 bases from J, the junction kept 2 bases outside the gene matches. The CDR3 runs 14 residues. The CDR3 protein is CSARDSGRHNEQFF. The CDR3 nucleotides are TGCAGTGCTAGAGACAGCGGGAGGCACAATGAGCAGTTCTTC.

The rearrangement joins TRBV28 to TRBJ1-2; D possibly corresponds to TRBD1 (5 bases). The CDR3 extends over 13 amino acids. Trimming took off 8 bases at V and 7 bases at J, with 17 bases between the two ends. CDR1 MDHEN and CDR2 SYDVKM come from the germline V gene. Here the CDR3 DNA reads TGTGCCAGCTCCTGGGGGGGAGGAATTGGCTACACCTTC. Its protein is CASSWGGGIGYTF.

This rearrangement joins TRBV6-5 to TRBJ1-2; TRBD1 aligns across 9 bases. Germline values: CDR1 MNHEY, CDR2 SVGAGI. This CDR3 contains 18 residues. Trimming removed 0 bases from V and 2 bases from J; junction bases left unmatched: 10. The CDR3 spells CASSYSIPGTGSNYGYTF. The CDR3 nucleotides are TGTGCCAGCAGTTACTCCATTCCCGGGACAGGGTCGAACTATGGCTACACCTTC.

The V call is TRBV10-3, the J call TRBJ2-1; TRBD2 matches 7 bases. Germline V gene sequence: CDR1 ENHRY, CDR2 SYGVKD. V lost 3 bases to trimming and J lost 8 bases; unmatched junction nucleotides: 16. CDR3 length: 17 amino acids. The CDR3 DNA sequence: TGTGCCATCAGTGACCCCCGCGACGGCGGGAGTGTGTATGAGCAGTTCTTC. It yields the protein CAISDPRDGGSVYEQFF.

The chain has TRBV12-3 or TRBV12-4 and TRBJ2-1, with unresolved D. The ends were cut back, 6 bases at V and 6 bases at J, with 18 bases in the middle. The CDR3 runs to 15 residues. DNA of the CDR3: TGTGCCAGCAGCCTAAGGACCCCTTGGCTCAATGAGCAGTTCTTC. Its translation: CASSLRTPWLNEQFF.

The table lists this clonotype with a few counts. The V call is TRBV24-1, the J call TRBJ2-1; no clear D. There are 13 residues in the CDR3. Germline V gene data show CDR1 as KGHDR and CDR2 as SFDVKD. V lost 2 bases and J lost 3, with 4 bases in between. Here the CDR3 reads CATSDSSYNEQFF. Written as DNA, the CDR3 is TGTGCCACCAGTGATTCCAGCTACAATGAGCAGTTCTTC.

In regard to this clonotype: At one boundary the junction diverges from the germline segment, which might be a read error. This sequence joins TRBV5-1 and TRBJ1-3; TRBD1 matches at 7 bases. Germline CDR1 and CDR2: SGHRS and YFSETQ. The CDR3 loop spans 14 amino acids. CDR3 sequence (DNA): TGCGCCAGCAGCCTGACAGGGTATGGAAGCACCATATATTTT. This encodes CASSLTGYGSTIYF. The full variable domain, completed using reference TRBV5-1 and TRBJ1-3, is KAGVTQTPRYLIKTRGQQVTLSCSPISGHRSVSWYQQTPGQGLQFLFEYFSETQRNKGNFPGRFSGRQFSNSRSEMNVSTLELGDSALYLCASSLTGYGSTIYFGEGSWLTVV.

The rearrangement links TRBV28 to TRBJ2-3; D unclear. With 4 bases removed from V and 0 bases from J, the gap between germline ends came to 11 bases. The V gene's germline CDR1 is MDHEN and CDR2 SYDVKM. This CDR3 contains 15 residues. The CDR3 loop reads CASSSPLFSTDTQYF. The CDR3 nucleotides read TGTGCCAGCAGTTCTCCACTTTTTAGCACAGATACGCAGTATTTT.

This chain connects TRBV14 to TRBJ2-7; the match to TRBD1 covers 9 bases. The CDR3 totals 17 residues. CDR1 is SGHDN, CDR2 FVKESK, per germline. The V segment lost 5 bases and the J segment 2 bases; nucleotides outside the gene matches: 13. The CDR3 nucleotides read TGTGCCAGCAGCTTCCCGGGACAGGGACCAATGCCCTACGAGCAGTACTTC. Residues: CASSFPGQGPMPYEQYF.

CDR3 in DNA: TGTGCCAGCAGTCCACCGACAGGGACGAACACTGAAGCTTTCTTT. This sequence encodes CASSPPTGTNTEAFF. This rearrangement joins TRBV6-6 to TRBJ1-1; 7 nucleotides line up with TRBD1. The CDR3 runs 15 residues. CDR1 is MNHNY and CDR2 is SVGAGI in the germline V gene (reference sequence). The V and J ends lost 5 bases and 1 base, in that order; junction bases with no gene match: 7.

The V call is TRBV19, the J call TRBJ1-1; 7 bases match TRBD1. Looked up from germline, CDR1 is LNHDA and CDR2 is SQIVND (reference sequence). The CDR3 sequence is 13 residues long. V shed 5 bases, J shed 5 bases, and the junction held 5 bases outside the gene matches. This chain's CDR3 is CASSQARGTEAFF. The CDR3 region has the DNA TGTGCCAGTAGTCAGGCCAGGGGGACTGAAGCTTTCTTT.

The rearrangement links TRBV19 to TRBJ1-1; tentatively, D is TRBD1 (5 bases). The CDR3 extends over 15 amino acids. Between the trimmed V and J ends, which lost 3 bases and 1 base, there was a span of 12 bases. Per the germline V gene, CDR1 is LNHDA and CDR2 is SQIVND (reference sequence). CDR3 sequence reads: CASSIGGGKNTEAFF. The CDR3 DNA reads as TGTGCCAGTAGTATCGGGGGGGGAAAGAACACTGAAGCTTTCTTT.

The gene calls are TRBV28 and TRBJ2-3; 10 bases fit TRBD2. The CDR3 has 18 amino acids. J was trimmed by 0 bases and V by 8 bases; bases with no gene match: 14. Germline CDR1 and CDR2: MDHEN and SYDVKM. In nucleotides, the CDR3 is TGTGCCAGCCTCCTTGGGGGACTAGCGCCATTTAGCACAGATACGCAGTATTTT. Amino acids: CASLLGGLAPFSTDTQYF. The variable domain in full, with the rest retrieved from reference TRBV28 and TRBJ2-3, is DVKVTQSSRYLVKRTGEKVFLECVQDMDHENMFWYRQDPGLGLRLIYFSYDVKMKEKGDIPEGYSVSREKKERFSLILESASTNQTSMYLCASLLGGLAPFSTDTQYFGPGTRLTVL.

J is TRBJ1-2 and V is TRBV4-2, with 8 nucleotides matching TRBD1. Trimming at V came to 1 base and at J to 4 bases, leaving 8 bases not matched to a gene. Germline lookup yields CDR1 LGHNA and CDR2 YNFKEQ. The CDR3 extends over 16 amino acids. CDR3 bases: TGTGCCAGCAGCCAAGGAATTCAGGGGGCAGGCTATGGCTACACCTTC. This sequence encodes CASSQGIQGAGYGYTF.

The rearrangement links TRBV6-2 or TRBV6-3 to TRBJ1-2; 9 bases agree with TRBD1. J gave up 4 bases and V 4 bases, and 4 bases lay outside the gene matches. Per germline, CDR1 MNHEY and CDR2 SVGEGT. This CDR3 comprises 14 residues. The DNA of the CDR3 is TGTGCCAGCAGTTGGGGACAGGGCATCTATGGCTACACCTTC. This sequence encodes CASSWGQGIYGYTF.

This clonotype was detected only a few times. V and J are TRBV4-2 and TRBJ2-5, with 11 positions matching TRBD2. This CDR3 comprises 16 residues. V was pared by 1 base and J by 2 bases, with 3 bases of the junction left unmatched. The germline V gene has CDR1 LGHNA and CDR2 YNFKEQ. As DNA, the CDR3 is TGTGCCAGCAGCCAAGGGGGGACTAGCGGACAAGAGACCCAGTACTTC. It specifies CASSQGGTSGQETQYF.

The chain carries TRBV12-3 or TRBV12-4 and TRBJ1-6, with D possibly matching TRBD1 (6 bases). Trimming left V 6 bases short and J 9 bases short, with 15 bases between. CDR3 length equals 14 residues. CDR3 nucleotides: TGTGCCAGCAGCCCCAACCCAGGGGCTTCACCCCTCCACTTT. Protein product: CASSPNPGASPLHF.

This clonotype came up once. An end of the junction differs from the germline gene, which may be a read error. The V gene is TRBV4-1, the J gene TRBJ1-2, with TRBD1 matching over 7 bases. In germline, CDR1 is MGHRA, CDR2 YSYEKL. The CDR3 runs 15 residues. CDR3 sequence reads: CASGQEPGTAYGYTF. DNA of the CDR3: TGCGCCAGCGGCCAAGAGCCCGGGACAGCCTATGGCTACACCTTC.

The V call is TRBV3-1, the J call TRBJ2-3; maybe TRBD2 (6 bases). Trimming stripped 2 bases from V and 3 bases from J, with 12 bases between. This CDR3 comprises 15 residues. Germline values: CDR1 LGHDT, CDR2 YNNKEL (reference sequence). CDR3 sequence reads: CASSQLSLATDTQYF. The CDR3 nucleotides read TGTGCCAGCAGCCAATTGAGCCTAGCGACAGATACGCAGTATTTT.

This clonotype has a handful of counts. The chain combines TRBV6-5 with TRBJ2-7, with TRBD1 identical over 8 bases. CDR3 size: 15 residues. V shed 2 bases, J shed 5 bases, and the junction held 8 bases outside the gene matches. Germline CDR1 is MNHEY and CDR2 is SVGAGI. The DNA for the CDR3 is TGTGCCAGCAGTTACGGACAGGGAGGCGGCGACGAGCAGTACTTC. Translated: CASSYGQGGGDEQYF.

V and J are TRBV5-1 and TRBJ2-4, with unresolved D. Deletions cut 4 bases from V and 7 bases from J, with 12 bases between. The CDR3 loop spans 13 amino acids. Germline assignment: CDR1 SGHRS and CDR2 YFSETQ. The CDR3 sequence: CASSGFGLNIQYF. CDR3 nucleotide sequence: TGCGCCAGCAGCGGCTTTGGGCTCAACATTCAGTACTTC.

The chain employs TRBV6-5 and TRBJ2-7; 8 bases agree with TRBD2. Germline CDR1 MNHEY, CDR2 SVGAGI. J was trimmed by 8 bases and V by 7 bases; bases with no gene match: 10. There are 13 residues in the CDR3. DNA for the CDR3: TGTGCCAGCACTCTAAGCGGGAGTACGCAGCAGTACTTC. Protein product: CASTLSGSTQQYF.